Listed below are T cell receptor beta chains from one sample, sequenced in a study of shared clonotypes between healthy human individuals. Only in-frame clones appear in the TCRdb table, and some are missing; sequencing was by immunoSEQ multiplex PCR. The table lists under 1,900,000 clones, approximately 98.5% of them singletons. The sample was naive CD4+ T cells sorted from blood. The receptors derive from a man under 40 in good health. The CDR3 runs from the conserved cysteine through the conserved F or W. The D gene is left open where the match is weak. Expanded clones are given a class, and other clones once, few, many or no size at all.

j_call: TRBJ2-1; v_call: TRBV21-1; clone_size: once; d_call: -; cdr3_nt: TGTGCCAGCAGCCCTCAAGGTGGGACAGCCTACAATGAGCAGTTCTTC; cdr3_aa: CASSPQGGTAYNEQFF
j_call: TRBJ2-5; v_call: TRBV6-6; clone_size: -; d_call: TRBD2; cdr3_nt: TGTGCCAGCAGTTACTCGGGACTAGCGCCAGAGACCCAGTACTTC; cdr3_aa: CASSYSGLAPETQYF
j_call: TRBJ2-5; v_call: TRBV9; clone_size: -; d_call: -; cdr3_nt: TGTGCCAGCAGCAGCCCGGGAGAGACCCAGTACTTC; cdr3_aa: CASSSPGETQYF
j_call: TRBJ2-1; v_call: TRBV5-1; clone_size: -; d_call: -; cdr3_nt: TGCGCCAGCAGCTTACGTGGGAACGGGCCGCATGAGCAGTTCTTC; cdr3_aa: CASSLRGNGPHEQFF
j_call: TRBJ1-2; v_call: TRBV28; clone_size: -; d_call: -; cdr3_nt: TGTGCCAGCAGTTTATGGCAGGGGCTCGGCTACACCTTC; cdr3_aa: CASSLWQGLGYTF
j_call: TRBJ1-1; v_call: TRBV28; clone_size: once; d_call: -; cdr3_nt: TGTGCCACCGGGGTCCTAAACACTGAAGCTTTCTTT; cdr3_aa: CATGVLNTEAFF
j_call: TRBJ2-5; v_call: TRBV29-1; clone_size: -; d_call: TRBD1; cdr3_nt: TGCAGCGTACAAAAAACCGGGACAGTGGGGACCCAGTACTTC; cdr3_aa: CSVQKTGTVGTQYF
j_call: TRBJ2-3; v_call: TRBV9; clone_size: -; d_call: TRBD2; cdr3_nt: TGTGCCAGCAGCGTAGTTGGTACTTTCGGTCCGGGGGGGAATACGCAGTATTTT; cdr3_aa: CASSVVGTFGPGGNTQYF
j_call: TRBJ2-7; v_call: TRBV7-9; clone_size: -; d_call: -; cdr3_nt: TGTGCCAGCAGCTTGCGGACAGTGAAGGTCTACGAGCAGTACTTC; cdr3_aa: CASSLRTVKVYEQYF
j_call: TRBJ2-5; v_call: TRBV9; clone_size: -; d_call: -; cdr3_nt: TGTGCCAGCAGCGTAGACGGGTCCCAAGAGACCCAGTACTTC; cdr3_aa: CASSVDGSQETQYF
j_call: TRBJ1-2; v_call: TRBV2; clone_size: -; d_call: TRBD1; cdr3_nt: TGTGCCAGCAGTGATGCCGGGACAGCCTATGGCTACACCTTC; cdr3_aa: CASSDAGTAYGYTF
j_call: TRBJ1-5; v_call: TRBV19; clone_size: -; d_call: -; cdr3_nt: TGTGCCAGTAGCGACAGGCGCCGAGGGAATCAGCCCCAGCATTTT; cdr3_aa: CASSDRRRGNQPQHF
j_call: TRBJ2-7; v_call: TRBV4-3; clone_size: -; d_call: TRBD1; cdr3_nt: TGCGCCAGCAGCCAAGATGCCGGGACAGGGGAAGGCGAGCAGTACTTC; cdr3_aa: CASSQDAGTGEGEQYF
j_call: TRBJ1-5; v_call: TRBV28; clone_size: -; d_call: -; cdr3_nt: TGTGCCAGCAGGCTCGGACCCTACCCGGGGGGGCCCCAGCATTTT; cdr3_aa: CASRLGPYPGGPQHF
j_call: TRBJ2-7; v_call: TRBV5-1; clone_size: -; d_call: -; cdr3_nt: TGCGCCAGCAGCTTGGGGGGTTTGTCCGACTACGAGCAGTACTTC; cdr3_aa: CASSLGGLSDYEQYF
j_call: TRBJ2-7; v_call: TRBV5-1; clone_size: -; d_call: -; cdr3_nt: TGCGCCAGCAGCTTGATGGGTGGCAGCAGATCGTCCTACGAGCAGTACTTC; cdr3_aa: CASSLMGGSRSSYEQYF
j_call: TRBJ2-3; v_call: TRBV5-1; clone_size: -; d_call: TRBD2; cdr3_nt: TGCGCCAGCAGCAGGGGACTAGCGGGGAGCACAGATACGCAGTATTTT; cdr3_aa: CASSRGLAGSTDTQYF
j_call: TRBJ1-5; v_call: TRBV7-2; clone_size: -; d_call: -; cdr3_nt: TGTGCCAGCAGCTTAAGGAGCAATCAGCCCCAGCATTTT; cdr3_aa: CASSLRSNQPQHF
j_call: TRBJ1-1; v_call: TRBV18; clone_size: -; d_call: -; cdr3_nt: TGTGCCAGCTCTACCAATGGGGGGGGGAACACTGAAGCTTTCTTT; cdr3_aa: CASSTNGGGNTEAFF
j_call: TRBJ2-5; v_call: TRBV5-1; clone_size: once; d_call: -; cdr3_nt: TGCGCCAGCAGCTTGGCTCCGACAGGCCAGCTGGAGACCCAGTACTTC; cdr3_aa: CASSLAPTGQLETQYF